This paragraph covers one T cell receptor beta chain sequence. Its recognized antigen is unknown. It has no much larger one-base neighbor in the sample; base qualities were not kept. Reads for this sample came from an Illumina HiSeq 1500. TCRdb cleaned the public reads at Q25 with fastp, built clones with MiXCR and kept in-frame beta chains. Rows merge per CDR3 protein into single entries with the most common DNA and genes. The sample contains roughly 730,000 distinct CDR3 sequences, roughly 36% of them found a single time. The leading ten clones occupy roughly 18% of the sample. This entry belongs to a study of T cell repertoires in cytomegalovirus infection (dated by TCRdb to the late 2010s). For the study in its entirety: Recently identified HLA-C-restricted CMV epitopes, whose presentation resists viral immunomodulation, were targeted by peptide stimulations together with well-studied HLA-B-restricted epitopes. Donor HLA type was relevant to the analysis, because carriage of CMV infection together with the matching HLA type was indicated by public TCR beta signatures. The investigation overall reported the following: In both this cohort and an independent roughly 400-donor cohort, the cumulative frequency of public TCR beta family members distinguished carriers of CMV infection plus the relevant HLA type. The ex vivo response was dominated by HLA-C-restricted CMV-specific TCR beta clonotypes, and the single most frequent clonotype in two of eight donors was supplied by these HLA-C-restricted clonotypes.

The CDR3 numbers 15 residues from cysteine through phenylalanine. The DNA shown is the 45-base CDR3, in frame from base 1. V is pared back by 4 bases and J by 7 bases, with 19 bases lying between the germline termini. Reading the germline V gene gives CDR1 LGHNA and CDR2 YSLEER. In the paper's terms, the treatment or condition label means: in vitro stimulation with specific CMV peptide epitopes to enrich CMV-specific T cells. Sequenced here: cultured PBMCs, sampled from culture after CMV antigen stimulation. Recombination joined TRBV4-3 with TRBJ1-2; the D gene is perhaps TRBD1, from 5 matching bases. The sequence was obtained from a human donor in good health (CMV status not recorded). Some clones in this sample may be carry-over from other donors' samples. The DNA sequence is TGCGCCAGCAGCCTAGGACACCTCGACGCGGCTGGCTACACCTTC. This translates into CASSLGHLDAAGYTF.